The rows below give T cell receptor beta chains drawn from one sample of a study of blood T cell repertoires in COVID-19. Profiled with immunoSEQ multiplex PCR; TCRdb holds only in-frame clones, not every one. The sample lists approximately 190,000 clones; more than 80% were seen once. The sample comprised peripheral blood. The receptors shown here come from a man in his fifties or sixties with acute or convalescent COVID-19. Both conserved end residues are part of each CDR3. The D gene is left open where the match is weak. Some rows have no size entry. The others give once, few or many, or a class for an expanded clone.

16	TRBJ2-3	-	TRBV4-2	-	CASSLTGAKSTDTQYF	TGTGCCAGCAGCCTTACCGGTGCGAAGAGCACAGATACGCAGTATTTT
15	TRBJ2-2	-	TRBV29-1	-	CSVEKQFANTGELFF	TGCAGCGTTGAAAAACAGTTCGCGAACACCGGGGAGCTGTTTTTT
15	TRBJ2-5	-	TRBV7-9	-	CASSTYWGERETQYF	TGTGCCAGCAGCACCTACTGGGGGGAAAGAGAGACCCAGTACTTC
14	TRBJ1-6	-	TRBV28	-	CATKQGSYNSPLHF	TGTGCCACCAAACAGGGCTCCTATAATTCACCCCTCCACTTT
14	TRBJ2-3	-	TRBV20-1	-	CSASTGTAFYTQYF	TGCAGTGCTAGTACAGGGACCGCGTTTTATACGCAGTATTTT
15	TRBJ2-2	-	TRBV4-1	once	CASSQDGRNTGELFF	TGCGCCAGCAGCCAAGATGGTAGGAACACCGGGGAGCTGTTTTTT
15	TRBJ2-4	-	TRBV6-1	once	CASSELRGGRNIQYF	TGTGCCAGCAGTGAACTTAGAGGAGGGCGGAACATTCAGTACTTC
15	TRBJ2-7	-	TRBV3-1/TRBV3-2	-	CASSHGSRGGYEQYF	TGTGCCAGCAGCCACGGTTCCAGAGGCGGGTACGAGCAGTACTTC
15	TRBJ2-2	TRBD2	TRBV7-2	few	CASSSGLASPGELFF	TGTGCCAGCAGCTCGGGACTAGCGAGCCCCGGGGAGCTGTTTTTT
16	TRBJ1-3	-	TRBV6-1	-	CASSEAPGYSGNTIYF	TGTGCCAGCAGTGAAGCGCCGGGGTACTCTGGAAACACCATATATTTT
15	TRBJ1-5	-	TRBV30	-	CAWSVAGDSNQPQHF	TGTGCCTGGAGTGTGGCAGGGGATAGCAATCAGCCCCAGCATTTT
18	TRBJ2-6	TRBD2	TRBV7-3	-	CASSRPGLASSGANVLTF	TGTGCCAGCAGCCGACCGGGACTAGCGAGCTCTGGGGCCAACGTCCTGACTTTC
16	TRBJ2-2	-	TRBV4-2	-	CASSLGQRANTGELFF	TGTGCCAGCAGCCTCGGGCAGCGGGCGAACACCGGGGAGCTGTTTTTT
14	TRBJ1-2	TRBD1	TRBV7-9	-	CASSSQGGNYGYTF	TGTGCCAGCAGCTCACAGGGGGGAAACTATGGCTACACCTTC
16	TRBJ1-2	TRBD1	TRBV29-1	-	CSVEVAGQGADYGYTF	TGCAGCGTTGAAGTGGCGGGACAGGGGGCGGACTATGGCTACACCTTC